These T cell receptor beta chains were read from a single sample in a study of cytomegalovirus exposure and HLA in healthy donors. The table came from immunoSEQ multiplex PCR; TCRdb's copy has only in-frame clones and leaves some out. There are about 190,000 clones in the sample; about 69% occur only once, and approximately 4.8% lies in the top ten. The sample taken for sequencing was PBMCs. The source of these receptors is a man aged 25 to 40 in good health and CMV-seropositive. Each CDR3 is given with its conserved first and last residue. D genes are given only for firm matches. Expanded clones are given a class, and other clones once, few, many or no size at all.

V,size,J,D,DNA,CDR3
TRBV28,NA,TRBJ1-1,NA,TGTGCCAGCCTCCTCTCTCAGGCCACTGAAGCTTTCTTT,CASLLSQATEAFF
TRBV28,NA,TRBJ1-2,NA,TGTGCCAGCAGTTTAGGACAGATTCGAGGGGATGGCTACACCTTC,CASSLGQIRGDGYTF
TRBV19,NA,TRBJ2-7,TRBD1,TGTGCCAGTAGTATAGCCGGGACAGCGATCTCCTACGAGCAGTACTTC,CASSIAGTAISYEQYF
TRBV4-1,few,TRBJ2-2,TRBD1,TGCGCCAGCAGCCTCCGGACAGGGAGGAACACCGGGGAGCTGTTTTTT,CASSLRTGRNTGELFF
TRBV7-3,NA,TRBJ1-2,NA,TGTGCCAGCAGCCAATCCTCAGGGAAGGGCTACACCTTC,CASSQSSGKGYTF
TRBV28,NA,TRBJ2-7,TRBD2,TGTGCCAGCAGCACAGCGACTAGCGGGAGGGTCCACGAGCAGTACTTC,CASSTATSGRVHEQYF
TRBV12-5,few,TRBJ1-2,TRBD1,TGTGCTAGTGGTTTGTACCCCGGGACAGAGGATGGCTACACCTTC,CASGLYPGTEDGYTF
TRBV4-3,NA,TRBJ2-7,NA,TGCGCCAGCAGCCGAGGGCACTCCTACGAGCAGTACTTC,CASSRGHSYEQYF
TRBV19,once,TRBJ2-5,TRBD2,TGTGCCAGTAGTTATAGCGGGGGGGAAAAGACCCAGTACTTC,CASSYSGGEKTQYF
TRBV5-1,NA,TRBJ1-2,NA,TGCGCCAGCAGGACCCAGGGCCGCCACAATTATGGCTACACCTTC,CASRTQGRHNYGYTF
TRBV5-1,NA,TRBJ2-3,NA,TGCGCCAGCAGCTTCGAGGTAGATACGCAGTATTTT,CASSFEVDTQYF
TRBV4-3,NA,TRBJ2-7,TRBD1,TGCGCCAGCAGCCAAGGGACAGGGGGCTCCTGGGAGCAGTACTTC,CASSQGTGGSWEQYF
TRBV29-1,NA,TRBJ1-1,NA,TGCAGCGTTGTAGAACCCCGCGGTGGCCCTGAAGCTTTCTTT,CSVVEPRGGPEAFF
TRBV5-4,NA,TRBJ2-1,TRBD2,TGTGCCAGCAGTATCGGGACTAGCGGGATCAATGAGCAGTTCTTC,CASSIGTSGINEQFF
TRBV6-1,NA,TRBJ1-2,NA,TGTGCCAGCAGTCTCCGTGGGGGCCAGGGTGGCTACACCTTC,CASSLRGGQGGYTF
TRBV28,NA,TRBJ2-7,TRBD2,TGTGCCAGCAGCGCCGCCTCGACTAGCGGGTTTGGGGAGCAGTACTTC,CASSAASTSGFGEQYF
TRBV18,NA,TRBJ2-7,TRBD2,TGTGCCAGCTCACCACGGTCCACTAGCGGAAGCTACGAGCAGTACTTC,CASSPRSTSGSYEQYF
TRBV30,NA,TRBJ2-1,NA,TGTGCCTGGAGTGTTAACGGGGGTTTGTTCAATGAGCAGTTCTTC,CAWSVNGGLFNEQFF
TRBV6-6,NA,TRBJ2-2,NA,TGTGCCCTCCGGAGGGGAGGAACCGGGGAGCTGTTTTTT,CALRRGGTGELFF
TRBV7-9,NA,TRBJ2-5,TRBD1,TGTGCCAGCAGCTTTACCGGGACAGACTGGGAGACCCAGTACTTC,CASSFTGTDWETQYF
TRBV5-4,NA,TRBJ1-1,TRBD1,TGTGCCAGCAGCTTGCTGGGACAGGGGGCGAGCATGAACACTGAAGCTTTCTTT,CASSLLGQGASMNTEAFF
TRBV7-2,few,TRBJ2-7,NA,TGTGCCAGCAGCCCCCCAGGCCCCTACGAGCAGTACTTC,CASSPPGPYEQYF
TRBV7-6,few,TRBJ1-2,TRBD1,TGTGCCAGCAGCACAGGGACAGGGAACGGAGGCTACACCTTC,CASSTGTGNGGYTF
TRBV13,NA,TRBJ2-5,NA,TGTGCCAGCAGCTTAAGTCTAGGTGAGACCCAGTACTTC,CASSLSLGETQYF
TRBV18,NA,TRBJ2-7,TRBD2,TGTGCCAGCTCACCCCCTAGCGGGAAAGGGGCCTACGAGCAGTACTTC,CASSPPSGKGAYEQYF
TRBV7-9,once,TRBJ2-2,NA,TGTGCCAGCAGCTTAACTAGTGAGGAGCTGTTTTTT,CASSLTSEELFF
TRBV28,NA,TRBJ2-7,TRBD1,TGTGCCAGCAGTCCGGGGGACAGGGGGCCCGAGAAGCAGTACTTC,CASSPGDRGPEKQYF
TRBV4-2,NA,TRBJ1-4,NA,TGTGCCAGCAGCCCATCGACAGCGATGCTTAATGAAAAACTGTTTTTT,CASSPSTAMLNEKLFF
TRBV7-3,NA,TRBJ2-5,TRBD2,TGTGCCAGCAGCGTCAGCGGGAGTGGGGAGACCCAGTACTTC,CASSVSGSGETQYF
TRBV11-2,NA,TRBJ1-6,TRBD1,TGTGCCAGCAGCCTAACAGGGGCAAGTAGTTCACCCCTCCACTTT,CASSLTGASSSPLHF
TRBV21-1,NA,TRBJ1-1,NA,TGTGCCAGCAGCATAGAGACTCAAACGTGGGACACTGAAGCTTTCTTT,CASSIETQTWDTEAFF
TRBV10-3,NA,TRBJ2-3,TRBD1,TGTGCCATCAGTGAGACGGACAGGACCGTCCCTTTCCCTAGCACAGATACGCAGTATTTT,CAISETDRTVPFPSTDTQYF
TRBV7-9,NA,TRBJ1-2,NA,TGTGCCAGCAGCTTCGACGCAGGGAATGGCTACACCTTC,CASSFDAGNGYTF
TRBV27,few,TRBJ2-1,TRBD2,TGTGCCAGCAGTACCCTAGGACTAGCGGGGGCCAATGAGCAGTTCTTC,CASSTLGLAGANEQFF
TRBV4-3,NA,TRBJ2-7,TRBD2,TGCGCCAGCAGCCAAGATTTGGGTCCGACTAGCGGTAACTGGCAGTACTTC,CASSQDLGPTSGNWQYF
TRBV9,NA,TRBJ2-3,NA,TGTGCCAGCATGCCGGGGGGCGGCACAGATACGCAGTATTTT,CASMPGGGTDTQYF
TRBV6-5,NA,TRBJ1-1,NA,TGTGCCAGCAGTTACTCGCGCGTGAGGACTGAAGCTTTCTTC,CASSYSRVRTEAFF
TRBV4-3,NA,TRBJ2-7,TRBD2,TGCGCCAGCAGCCAAGGGACTAGCTCCTACGAGCAGTACTTC,CASSQGTSSYEQYF
TRBV6-1,few,TRBJ1-1,NA,TGTGCCAGCAGTGAAGGGAGGGTTCGAGGTACTGAAGCTTTCTTT,CASSEGRVRGTEAFF
TRBV12-5,NA,TRBJ2-1,TRBD2,TGTGCTAGTGGTTTGACCCCTCTAGCGGGAGGACCCGGCGATGAGCAGTTCTTC,CASGLTPLAGGPGDEQFF
TRBV5-5,once,TRBJ1-3,TRBD1,TGTGCCAGCAGCTCCCAAGACAGGGGTGGAAACACCATATATTTT,CASSSQDRGGNTIYF
TRBV5-5,NA,TRBJ1-2,NA,TGTGCCAGCAGCTTAGGGAGGGTCGGCTACACCTTC,CASSLGRVGYTF
TRBV11-3,NA,TRBJ2-7,NA,TGTGCCAGCAGCCCCGGGACTCCTTCCGAGCAGTACTTC,CASSPGTPSEQYF
TRBV6-5,NA,TRBJ2-7,TRBD2,TGTGCCAGCAGTTACTCGAGCCTAGCGGGATCCTACGAGCAGTACTTC,CASSYSSLAGSYEQYF
TRBV7-9,NA,TRBJ1-5,NA,TGTGCCAGCAGCCCAGCCAGGTCCAATCAGCCCCAGCATTTT,CASSPARSNQPQHF
TRBV7-2,NA,TRBJ2-7,NA,TGTGCCAGCAGCGTAGACTGGAGTAACGAGCAGTACTTC,CASSVDWSNEQYF
TRBV7-3,once,TRBJ2-1,NA,TGTGCCAGCAGCTTAATAGGTAGCGGCCTCTCCTACAATGAGCAGTTCTTC,CASSLIGSGLSYNEQFF
TRBV2,NA,TRBJ1-5,NA,TGTGCCAGCAGTACTACGGATAGCAATCAGCCCCAGCATTTT,CASSTTDSNQPQHF
TRBV9,NA,TRBJ1-2,NA,TGTGCCAGCAGCCTCGGGTCCTTAGCTAACTATGGCTACACCTTC,CASSLGSLANYGYTF
TRBV10-3,NA,TRBJ2-1,TRBD2,TGTGCCATCAGTCCGGGACTAGTTTTCTTGGAGCAGTTCTTC,CAISPGLVFLEQFF
TRBV6-5,NA,TRBJ1-5,NA,TGTGCCAGCAGTTACGGGGGGGCAAGTCAGCCCCAGCATTTT,CASSYGGASQPQHF
TRBV5-4,NA,TRBJ2-5,TRBD1,TGTGCCAGCAATATACAGGGGGCAGGTCAAGAGACCCAGTACTTC,CASNIQGAGQETQYF
TRBV7-9,NA,TRBJ1-4,NA,TGTTCCAGCAGCTTAGTCGGGGCAACTAATGAAAAACTGTTTTTT,CSSSLVGATNEKLFF
TRBV7-8,NA,TRBJ1-2,TRBD1,TGTGCCAGCAGCCACGGGGCGGCAGGGGGAAGGGATGGCTACACCTTC,CASSHGAAGGRDGYTF
TRBV2,once,TRBJ1-5,TRBD1,TGTGCCAGCAGTCTACAGGGGTGGGATCAGCCCCAGCATTTT,CASSLQGWDQPQHF
TRBV5-4,NA,TRBJ2-7,TRBD1,TGTGCCAGCAGCCGTGGGACAGGCGAGCAGTACTTC,CASSRGTGEQYF
TRBV6-8,few,TRBJ1-3,TRBD1,TGTGCCAGCAGGAGAGACAGGGGGCTAGGAAACACCATATATTTT,CASRRDRGLGNTIYF
TRBV11-2,NA,TRBJ2-1,TRBD2,TGTGCCAGCAGTACTAGCGGGAGGGCCGTTAATGAGCAGTTCTTC,CASSTSGRAVNEQFF
TRBV5-6,NA,TRBJ2-1,TRBD2,TGTGCCAGCACCCTGACTAGCGCCGATGAGCAGTTCTTC,CASTLTSADEQFF